This T cell receptor (beta chain) originates from a study of blood T cell repertoires in COVID-19. Study details: Researchers got acute and convalescent COVID-19 samples from the United States, Italy and Spain.

Per the original data handling: By means of reference gene primer amplification, nucleated cell counts were estimated. TCRdb's table, derived via immunoSEQ multiplex PCR, lists solely in-frame clones and lacks some. That table gives V, J and clone size, and the DNA gave D and trimming. The profile shows about 150,000 clones, around 87% of them singletons. No more than 2 weeks before study entry, exposed participants had met a case of COVID-19. The germline V gene has CDR1 SGHVS and CDR2 FNYEAQ. The V end was cut by 1 base, the J end by 3 bases, with 7 bases between. The CDR3 length is 15 residues. This TCR came from a woman between 35 and 50 years old who had been exposed to COVID-19. The specimen was PBMCs or T cells enriched from blood (not recorded which). This chain uses TRBV7-6 with TRBJ1-6; D uncertain. DNA of the CDR3: TGTGCCAGCAGCTTAGACAGAATCTATAATTCACCCCTCCACTTT. Protein product: CASSLDRIYNSPLHF.